What follows is one T cell receptor (beta chain) and its context. The clone's antigen remains unknown. No base qualities exist here, and no much larger clone lies one base off it. The sample belongs to a study of OX40 agonist ivuxolimab in advanced cancers. Regarding the research as a whole: The costimulatory receptor OX40 (CD134) was targeted by ivuxolimab, a fully human IgG2 agonistic monoclonal antibody. Intravenous ivuxolimab was administered to patients every 2 weeks at six dose levels: 0.01, 0.1, 0.3, 1.5, 3 and 10 mg/kg. Of the roughly 50 dose-escalation patients, hepatocellular carcinoma was present in around 20, melanoma in around 15, renal cell carcinoma in 9 and head and neck cancer in 9. The dose-escalation cohort was about 87% male with a mean age of roughly 60 years, ranging from roughly 23 to 80. Prior anti-PD-1, anti-PD-L1 or anti-CTLA-4 therapy was permitted, and checkpoint inhibitors had been received by around 39% of dose-escalation patients. Three dose-escalation patients achieved partial responses, one with hepatocellular carcinoma and two with cutaneous melanoma. The purpose of peripheral TCRbeta sequencing was to test whether ivuxolimab changed TCR sequence diversity and led to clonal T-cell expansion. The paper covers the monotherapy dose-escalation part of the phase I ivuxolimab trial, which included N ≈ 52 patients. General conclusions and limits of the study: Clonal expansion of both CD4+ and CD8+ blood T cells was observed from baseline to week 6 at doses 0.1 to 3.0 mg/kg. In partial responders in the 0.1-3.0 mg/kg groups, normalized peripheral clonal expansion was found to be among the lowest, especially among CD8+ T cells. The antigen specificity of the clonally expanded peripheral T cells was not determined. After ivuxolimab, expanded clones were on average more numerous among CD8+ T cells than among CD4+ T cells. Low levels of normalized T-cell clonal expansion were also seen in some nonresponding patients.

Patients with autoimmune disease history or receiving systemic immunosuppression were excluded from the trial. Peripheral blood for TCR sequencing was collected from all dose cohorts at baseline, on cycle 4 day 1, and on cycle 7 day 1. The samples were taken from a phase I, first-in-human, multicenter, open-label dose-escalation trial of ivuxolimab. Adults with locally advanced or metastatic melanoma, renal cell, hepatocellular, or head and neck squamous cell carcinoma were enrolled in the trial. Before TCR sequencing, CD4+ and CD8+ T cells were separately sorted from peripheral blood. For sequencing of the TCRbeta CDR3 region, genomic DNA was extracted from the sorted cells. The immunoSEQ Assay was used to sequence the TCRbeta CDR3 regions. Imported from immuneACCESS, the table was reduced by TCRdb to in-frame sequences with V and J called. These copies leave out some clones; in studies compared against another copy, an unresolved V gene accounts for under half, and the cause of the remainder is not known. The sample includes 60,000 or so clones, with roughly 90% observed a single time. The ten top clones hold 23% of the sample.

V lost 4 bases and J lost 0 bases; the stretch between them is 8 bases long. The CDR3, cysteine through phenylalanine, is 14 amino acids long. The only DNA kept is the CDR3, 42 bases in frame from the first base. Taken from the germline V gene, the CDR1 and CDR2 loops are MDHEN and SYDVKM. Sequences were derived from CD4+ or CD8+ T cells sorted from blood, sampled in a trial of the OX40 agonist ivuxolimab. The rearrangement joined TRBV28 to TRBJ2-3, with the D gene uncertain. This clonotype originated in an adult with an advanced solid tumor such as melanoma, head and neck, liver or kidney cancer. In nucleotides, the sequence is TGTGCCAGCAGTTACCCAGAGAGCACAGATACGCAGTATTTT. Its protein reads: CASSYPESTDTQYF.